The T cell receptor beta chain under discussion was sequenced for a study of blood T cell repertoires in COVID-19. Across the study: Both acute and convalescent COVID-19 samples were obtained from the United States, Italy and Spain. PBMCs, B-cell-depleted T cells, or T cells were the source of the cDNA or gDNA that made up the material.

Source study methods: For nucleated cells, counts were estimated from reference gene primer amplification. The assay was immunoSEQ multiplex PCR, and TCRdb's table has in-frame clones only and misses some. The V and J calls and clone size were taken over from that table, and D and trimming were inferred from the DNA. Altogether under 300,000 clones are present, about 68% being singletons, with the ten largest covering 3% to 3.5%. Germline CDR1 is MNHEY and CDR2 is SVGAGI. V shed 6 bases, J shed 5 bases, and the junction held 6 bases outside the gene matches. The CDR3 spans 13 residues. In regard to this clone: Other DNA sequences within the sample encode an identical CDR3.

The TCR sequence derives from a woman at least 80 years old with acute or convalescent COVID-19. The chain employs TRBV6-5 and TRBJ2-7; 8 bases agree with TRBD2. The sample comprised peripheral blood. The CDR3 DNA follows: TGTGCCAGCAGCCAGCGGGGGATCGACGAGCAGTACTTC. As protein: CASSQRGIDEQYF.